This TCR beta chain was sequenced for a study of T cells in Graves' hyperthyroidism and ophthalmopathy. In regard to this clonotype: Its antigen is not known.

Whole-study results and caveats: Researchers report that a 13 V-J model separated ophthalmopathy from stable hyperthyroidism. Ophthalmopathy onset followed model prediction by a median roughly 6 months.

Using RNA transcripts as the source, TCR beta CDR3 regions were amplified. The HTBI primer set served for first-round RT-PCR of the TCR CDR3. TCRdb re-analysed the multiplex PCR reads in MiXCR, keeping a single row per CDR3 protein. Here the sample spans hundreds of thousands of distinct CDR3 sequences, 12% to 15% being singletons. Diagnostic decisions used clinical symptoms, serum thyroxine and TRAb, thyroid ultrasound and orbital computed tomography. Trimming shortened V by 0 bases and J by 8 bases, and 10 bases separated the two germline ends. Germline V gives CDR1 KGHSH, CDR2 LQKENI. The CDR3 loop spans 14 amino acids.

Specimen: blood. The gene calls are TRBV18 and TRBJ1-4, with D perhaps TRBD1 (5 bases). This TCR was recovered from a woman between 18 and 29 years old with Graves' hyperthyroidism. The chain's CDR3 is CASSPPASGEKLFF. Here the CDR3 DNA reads TGTGCCAGCTCACCACCGGCGTCAGGGGAAAAACTGTTTTTT.